These T cell receptor beta chains were read from a single sample in a study of identical twins. TCRdb passed the 5' RACE reads through MiXCR, listing each CDR3 protein once. The repertoire holds roughly 480,000 distinct CDR3 sequences, with 20% to 30% as singletons. These sequences were also reported in another study, on T cells expressing NK-cell markers.

The sequenced material came from CD4+ T cells sorted from blood. All receptors derive from a woman aged 18 to 35 in good health. CDR3s include the opening cysteine and the closing phenylalanine or tryptophan. Each record gives: J gene, V gene, D gene, clone size, CDR3 protein, CDR3 DNA. The D gene is left open where the match is weak. Clone size appears in some rows only: once, few, many, or a class for an expanded clone.

j_gene: TRBJ2-3; v_gene: TRBV7-6; d_gene: .; abundance: .; CDR3aa: CASSPRSSTDTQYF; CDR3nt: TGTGCCAGCAGCCCTCGGTCTAGCACAGATACGCAGTATTTT
j_gene: TRBJ1-1; v_gene: TRBV20-1; d_gene: .; abundance: few; CDR3aa: CSARRGIAAFF; CDR3nt: TGCAGTGCTAGACGTGGGATTGCAGCTTTCTTT
j_gene: TRBJ1-1; v_gene: TRBV20-1; d_gene: .; abundance: .; CDR3aa: CSAQRQKDTEAFF; CDR3nt: TGCAGTGCGCAGAGACAGAAAGACACTGAAGCTTTCTTT
j_gene: TRBJ1-6; v_gene: TRBV20-1; d_gene: TRBD1; abundance: few; CDR3aa: CSALGQGGNSPLHF; CDR3nt: TGCAGTGCCCTAGGACAGGGGGGCAATTCACCCCTCCACTTT
j_gene: TRBJ2-1; v_gene: TRBV10-3; d_gene: TRBD2; abundance: few; CDR3aa: CAISGTSGRGGNEQFF; CDR3nt: TGTGCCATCAGCGGGACTAGCGGGAGAGGTGGCAATGAGCAGTTCTTC
j_gene: TRBJ2-2; v_gene: TRBV3-1; d_gene: TRBD2; abundance: .; CDR3aa: CASSQVGGTSGRGTGELFF; CDR3nt: TGTGCCAGCAGCCAAGTGGGGGGGACTAGCGGGAGAGGTACCGGGGAGCTGTTTTTT
j_gene: TRBJ2-6; v_gene: TRBV19; d_gene: .; abundance: .; CDR3aa: CASSPIPTGANVLTF; CDR3nt: TGTGCCAGTAGTCCCATTCCCACTGGGGCCAACGTCCTGACTTTC
j_gene: TRBJ2-3; v_gene: TRBV6-1; d_gene: TRBD2; abundance: few; CDR3aa: CASRNPPGLAGEVADTQYF; CDR3nt: TGTGCCAGCAGGAACCCACCAGGACTAGCGGGAGAGGTGGCAGATACGCAGTATTTT
j_gene: TRBJ2-2; v_gene: TRBV5-6; d_gene: .; abundance: few; CDR3aa: CASSLEPSTGELFF; CDR3nt: TGTGCCAGCAGCTTGGAGCCATCGACCGGGGAGCTGTTTTTT
j_gene: TRBJ2-1; v_gene: TRBV21-1; d_gene: .; abundance: few; CDR3aa: CASTRLAGGNEQFF; CDR3nt: TGTGCCAGCACCCGACTAGCGGGAGGGAATGAGCAGTTCTTC
j_gene: TRBJ1-1; v_gene: TRBV29-1; d_gene: TRBD1; abundance: few; CDR3aa: CSVAPGQGTIEAFF; CDR3nt: TGCAGCGTGGCCCCGGGACAGGGGACTATTGAAGCTTTCTTT
j_gene: TRBJ2-7; v_gene: TRBV7-9; d_gene: TRBD1; abundance: .; CDR3aa: CASSATGGYEQYF; CDR3nt: TGTGCCAGCAGCGCTACAGGGGGGTACGAGCAGTACTTC
j_gene: TRBJ2-3; v_gene: TRBV5-8; d_gene: TRBD1; abundance: many; CDR3aa: CASSRGLRDTQYF; CDR3nt: TGTGCCAGCAGCAGGGGGCTTAGAGATACGCAGTATTTT
j_gene: TRBJ1-1; v_gene: TRBV18; d_gene: TRBD1; abundance: few; CDR3aa: CASSEDRTEAFF; CDR3nt: TGTGCCAGCTCAGAGGACAGGACTGAAGCTTTCTTT
j_gene: TRBJ2-1; v_gene: TRBV5-1; d_gene: .; abundance: few; CDR3aa: CASSARYNEQFF; CDR3nt: TGCGCCAGCAGCGCTCGGTACAATGAGCAGTTCTTC
j_gene: TRBJ2-1; v_gene: TRBV5-6; d_gene: .; abundance: .; CDR3aa: CASSSFLGGHEQFF; CDR3nt: TGTGCCAGCAGCTCATTTTTGGGGGGTCATGAGCAGTTCTTC
j_gene: TRBJ1-2; v_gene: TRBV12-3/TRBV12-4; d_gene: .; abundance: .; CDR3aa: CASNTNCGYTF; CDR3nt: TGTGCCAGCAATACTAACTGTGGCTACACCTTC
j_gene: TRBJ2-7; v_gene: TRBV12-3/TRBV12-4; d_gene: TRBD1; abundance: few; CDR3aa: CASSLRTGPYEQYF; CDR3nt: TGTGCCAGCAGTTTAAGGACAGGGCCCTACGAGCAGTACTTC
j_gene: TRBJ2-3; v_gene: TRBV2; d_gene: .; abundance: .; CDR3aa: CASSDYQSTDTQYF; CDR3nt: TGTGCCAGCAGTGACTATCAAAGCACAGATACGCAGTATTTT
j_gene: TRBJ1-1; v_gene: TRBV12-3/TRBV12-4; d_gene: .; abundance: .; CDR3aa: CASSLVVGTQAFF; CDR3nt: TGTGCCAGCAGTTTGGTTGTAGGGACTCAAGCTTTCTTT
j_gene: TRBJ2-1; v_gene: TRBV20-1; d_gene: .; abundance: few; CDR3aa: CSARVEGLQGNEQFF; CDR3nt: TGCAGTGCTAGGGTGGAGGGGTTACAGGGGAATGAGCAGTTCTTC
j_gene: TRBJ2-5; v_gene: TRBV6-2/TRBV6-3; d_gene: .; abundance: .; CDR3aa: CASSRDGSLKETQYF; CDR3nt: TGTGCCAGCAGTAGGGACGGTTCACTCAAAGAGACCCAGTACTTC
j_gene: TRBJ2-7; v_gene: TRBV20-1; d_gene: .; abundance: .; CDR3aa: CSTRLSSRQYF; CDR3nt: TGCAGTACTAGACTCTCGTCGAGGCAGTACTTC
j_gene: TRBJ1-2; v_gene: TRBV5-6; d_gene: .; abundance: few; CDR3aa: CASSLKVQANYGYTF; CDR3nt: TGTGCCAGCAGCCTGAAAGTTCAAGCTAACTATGGCTACACCTTC
j_gene: TRBJ2-3; v_gene: TRBV15; d_gene: .; abundance: .; CDR3aa: CATSPRLIVGTDTQYF; CDR3nt: TGTGCCACCAGCCCCCGATTGATTGTGGGGACAGATACGCAGTATTTT
j_gene: TRBJ1-4; v_gene: TRBV18; d_gene: .; abundance: few; CDR3aa: CASYRQGEKLFF; CDR3nt: TGTGCCAGCTACAGACAAGGGGAAAAACTGTTTTTT
j_gene: TRBJ1-1; v_gene: TRBV27; d_gene: .; abundance: .; CDR3aa: CASRRVGTEAFF; CDR3nt: TGTGCCAGCAGACGAGTGGGCACTGAAGCTTTCTTT
j_gene: TRBJ2-1; v_gene: TRBV20-1; d_gene: TRBD2; abundance: many; CDR3aa: CSALSAVAGNNEQFF; CDR3nt: TGCAGTGCTCTCTCGGCAGTAGCGGGGAACAATGAGCAGTTCTTC
j_gene: TRBJ2-5; v_gene: TRBV12-5; d_gene: TRBD2; abundance: .; CDR3aa: CASGSPGLAGKETQYF; CDR3nt: TGTGCTAGTGGTTCCCCCGGACTAGCGGGTAAAGAGACCCAGTACTTC
j_gene: TRBJ2-1; v_gene: TRBV7-3; d_gene: .; abundance: .; CDR3aa: CASSKQAYNEQFF; CDR3nt: TGTGCCAGCAGCAAACAAGCCTACAATGAGCAGTTCTTC
j_gene: TRBJ2-1; v_gene: TRBV12-3/TRBV12-4; d_gene: TRBD2; abundance: many; CDR3aa: CASRHTTSGAGDEQFF; CDR3nt: TGTGCCAGCAGACACACAACCAGCGGGGCCGGGGATGAGCAGTTCTTC